A selection of T cell receptor beta chains follows, all from one sample in a study of response to subunit inactivated influenza vaccine. TCRdb independently ran MiXCR on the RT-PCR reads; one entry per CDR3 protein. The repertoire has around 520,000 distinct CDR3 sequences, 25% of them found once; the top ten carry less than 2.5%. Specimen: CD4+ T cells sorted from PBMCs, collected around 5 days after vaccination. The receptors stem from a man between 50 and 59 years old who received an inactivated influenza vaccine. Each CDR3 is given with its conserved first and last residue. D genes are given only for firm matches. Where a row states a size, it is once, few, many or the class of an expanded clone; other rows omit it.

>.|.|TRBV5-1|14|TRBJ1-1
TGCGCCAGCAGCTTGTCCAGCGCAAACACTGAAGCTTTCTTT
CASSLSSANTEAFF
>.|few|TRBV9|15|TRBJ1-4
TGTGCCAGCAGCGCGTGGGAGGGTACTAATGAAAAACTGTTTTTT
CASSAWEGTNEKLFF
>.|.|TRBV20-1|14|TRBJ1-5
TGCAGTGCCACCAACGGGGGGGCCCATCAGCCCCAGCATTTT
CSATNGGAHQPQHF
>.|once|TRBV6-2/TRBV6-3|15|TRBJ2-5
TGTGCCAGCAGTTACTCGGGTCCGGGAGAAGAGACCCAGTACTTC
CASSYSGPGEETQYF
>.|once|TRBV7-2|13|TRBJ2-5
TGTGCCAGCAGCTTAGGGGCGTTACGGACCCAGTACTTC
CASSLGALRTQYF
>TRBD1|.|TRBV28|17|TRBJ1-5
TGTGCCAGCAGTTTGTTAGGGGGCTCGATTAGCAATCAGCCCCAGCATTTT
CASSLLGGSISNQPQHF
>.|.|TRBV6-1|14|TRBJ1-2
TGTGCCAGCAGCATCACGACAGCTTCCTATGGCTACACCTTC
CASSITTASYGYTF
>TRBD2|.|TRBV6-5|15|TRBJ2-7
TGTGCCAGCAGTTACCGGACTAGCGGGAACAACGAGCAGTACTTC
CASSYRTSGNNEQYF
>.|.|TRBV20-1|15|TRBJ2-7
TGCAGTGATAGAAGTCCATTGGGAAGCTCCTACGAGCAGTACTTC
CSDRSPLGSSYEQYF
>.|few|TRBV12-3/TRBV12-4|15|TRBJ2-1
TGTGCCAGCACCTCGGTAGCGGAAGTCTACAATGAGCAGTTCTTC
CASTSVAEVYNEQFF
>TRBD2|few|TRBV12-3/TRBV12-4|16|TRBJ2-1
TGTGCCAGCAGACTTTATAGCGGGAGGGCCGGGAATGAGCAGTTCTTC
CASRLYSGRAGNEQFF
>TRBD2|.|TRBV20-1|14|TRBJ2-5
TGCAGTGCTAGGGACCCGGGCGGGAGAGAGACCCAGTACTTC
CSARDPGGRETQYF
>TRBD1|few|TRBV7-9|15|TRBJ2-7
TGTGCCAGCAGCTCAGACACTCAGGGGGTCTACGAGCAGTACTTC
CASSSDTQGVYEQYF
>.|.|TRBV9|15|TRBJ1-1
TGTGCCAGCAGCGTAAGTATAGGACGGAACACTGAAGCTTTCTTT
CASSVSIGRNTEAFF
>TRBD1|.|TRBV5-1|15|TRBJ1-6
TGCGCCAGCAGCTTGGGGACAGGCGCGAATTCACCCCTCCACTTT
CASSLGTGANSPLHF
>.|.|TRBV7-9|12|TRBJ2-1
TGTGCCAGCAGCGCCGCCAGGGGACTGCAGTTCTTC
CASSAARGLQFF
>.|.|TRBV12-3/TRBV12-4|14|TRBJ1-6
TGTGCCAGCAGCACCTCCGATTATAATTCACCCCTCCACTTT
CASSTSDYNSPLHF
>.|few|TRBV20-1|13|TRBJ2-7
TGCAGTGCTGGACAGCGTGGAATCTACGAGCAGTACTTC
CSAGQRGIYEQYF
>.|.|TRBV4-1|15|TRBJ1-6
TGCGCCAGCAGCCCGAGGGACGCCGGGAATTCACCCCTCCACTTT
CASSPRDAGNSPLHF
>.|.|TRBV12-3/TRBV12-4|12|TRBJ1-4
TGTGCCAGCAGTTTAGGGGACATTAGTCCGTTTTTT
CASSLGDISPFF
>.|.|TRBV29-1|13|TRBJ1-5
TGCAGCGTTGAAGTTGGCAGGGATCAGCCCCAGCATTTT
CSVEVGRDQPQHF
>.|.|TRBV5-1|13|TRBJ2-7
TGCGCCAGCAGCCCGGAGGGACCCTACGAGCAGTACTTC
CASSPEGPYEQYF
>.|.|TRBV29-1|13|TRBJ1-1
TGCAGCGGCAAGGGCATAGTGAACACTGAAGCTTTCTTT
CSGKGIVNTEAFF
>.|few|TRBV20-1|14|TRBJ2-7
TGCAGTGCTAGTCTGCCGGGAGTGTACGGCGAGCAGTACTTC
CSASLPGVYGEQYF
>.|once|TRBV18|17|TRBJ2-5
TGTGCCAGCTCAACTAGAGTTGGACTTGGGTCCCAGGAGACCCAGTACTTC
CASSTRVGLGSQETQYF
>.|few|TRBV4-3|13|TRBJ2-5
TGCGCCAGCAGCCAAGAGGCCAGGGGGACCCAGTACTTC
CASSQEARGTQYF
>.|.|TRBV30|14|TRBJ2-4
TGTGCCTGGGCACAGGGTACGGCCAAAAACATTCAGTACTTC
CAWAQGTAKNIQYF
>.|few|TRBV9|15|TRBJ1-4
TGTGCCAGCAGCGTAGCTCCAGGGAGTGGTGAAAAACTGTTTTTT
CASSVAPGSGEKLFF
>.|few|TRBV18|14|TRBJ2-7
TGTGCCAGATCACCGACAGTAACGATCTACGAGCAGTACTTC
CARSPTVTIYEQYF
>TRBD2|.|TRBV11-2|16|TRBJ2-1
TGTGCCAGCAGCCCCATAGCGGGAGGGGGTTACAATGAGCAGTTCTTC
CASSPIAGGGYNEQFF
>.|few|TRBV29-1|14|TRBJ2-7
TGCAGCGTTAATGAGGGGGGGGTCGGCTACGAGCAGTACTTC
CSVNEGGVGYEQYF
>TRBD2|.|TRBV29-1|13|TRBJ2-3
TGCAGCACGCGGGGGGCTAGCACAGATACGCAGTATTTT
CSTRGASTDTQYF
>.|.|TRBV6-5|14|TRBJ1-2
TGTGCCAGCAGTTACGGTCAGAATAACTATGGCTACACCTTC
CASSYGQNNYGYTF
>.|few|TRBV12-3/TRBV12-4|13|TRBJ2-7
TGTGCCAGCAGTCCCGGCGCCTCCTACGAGCAGTACTTC
CASSPGASYEQYF
>.|.|TRBV7-9|15|TRBJ2-7
TGTGCCAGCAGTTCCCGGACGGTGTGGCCCTACGAGCAGTACTTC
CASSSRTVWPYEQYF
>.|.|TRBV20-1|16|TRBJ1-6
TGCAGTGCACCGAAAGGGACTAGCTCCTATAATTCACCCCTCCACTTT
CSAPKGTSSYNSPLHF
>TRBD1|.|TRBV4-1|16|TRBJ2-1
TGCGCCAGCAGCCAAACGGGACAGGGGGTGGTCAGTGAGCAGTTCTTC
CASSQTGQGVVSEQFF
>.|few|TRBV20-1|12|TRBJ2-1
TGCAGTGCTAGTAGCGCCTACAATGAGCAGTTCTTC
CSASSAYNEQFF
>.|few|TRBV30|15|TRBJ2-6
TGTGCCTGGAGGGTAGGATACTCTGGGGCCAACGTCCTGACTTTC
CAWRVGYSGANVLTF
>TRBD1|few|TRBV28|17|TRBJ2-5
TGTGCCAGCAGTTTATACCCTCAGACAGGGGGCGGTGAGACCCAGTACTTC
CASSLYPQTGGGETQYF
>TRBD1|.|TRBV5-1|15|TRBJ2-3
TGCGCCAGCGAATACGGGACAGGGCTGCCAGATACGCAGTATTTT
CASEYGTGLPDTQYF
>.|few|TRBV20-1|14|TRBJ1-5
TGCAGTGCTAGGTTGGGATATAGCAATCAGCCCCAGCATTTT
CSARLGYSNQPQHF
>TRBD2|few|TRBV15|15|TRBJ2-1
TGTGCCACCAGCAGAGTCCCAGCGGGAGGGAATGAGCAGTTCTTC
CATSRVPAGGNEQFF
>.|few|TRBV6-1|15|TRBJ1-6
TGTGCCAGCCTCGGGGGCAGCTCCTATAATTCACCCCTCCACTTT
CASLGGSSYNSPLHF
>TRBD2|.|TRBV24-1|14|TRBJ2-1
TGTGCCACCAGTTATAGCGGGACCTACAATGAGCAGTTCTTC
CATSYSGTYNEQFF
>.|.|TRBV30|13|TRBJ1-1
TGTGCCTGGAGTGTTCAGGCGAACACTGAAGCTTTCTTT
CAWSVQANTEAFF
>.|few|TRBV7-8|13|TRBJ2-5
TGTGCCAGCAGCTCAGAGGGGATAGAGACCCAGTACTTC
CASSSEGIETQYF
>.|.|TRBV2|11|TRBJ2-5
TGTGCCAGCAGTGAAGGCTACTACACGTACTTC
CASSEGYYTYF
>TRBD2|.|TRBV4-1|18|TRBJ2-2
TGCGCCAGCAGCCGAGGACTAGCGGGGGGAGCGAACACCGGGGAGCTGTTTTTT
CASSRGLAGGANTGELFF
>.|once|TRBV5-5|14|TRBJ2-1
TGTGCCAGCCTTACCCCATCGTCCTACAATGAGCAGTTCTTC
CASLTPSSYNEQFF
>TRBD2|.|TRBV20-1|16|TRBJ2-1
TGCAGTGCTAGCACCCCCGGGGGGGCCTTTTCCAATGAGCAGTTCTTC
CSASTPGGAFSNEQFF